This entry lists 17 T cell receptor beta chains sequenced from one sample in a study of blood T cell repertoires in COVID-19. Clones were read by immunoSEQ multiplex PCR, and TCRdb kept only the in-frame ones, dropping some. The data contain 45,000 to 50,000 clones, 65% to 85% of them seen just once; the ten biggest clones take up 7.5% to 9.5%. Sequencing was performed on peripheral blood. The receptors were sampled from a man at least 80 years old in a cohort sampled during active COVID-19.

This clone has just one count. This rearrangement joins TRBV5-1 to TRBJ1-1, with 11 positions matching TRBD1. CDR3 size: 15 residues. V lost 0 bases and J lost 4; bases outside the gene matches: 2. Germline CDR1 and CDR2: SGHRS and YFSETQ. CDR3 residues: CASSLAGQGATEAFF. The CDR3 nucleotides read TGCGCCAGCAGCTTGGCTGGACAGGGGGCCACTGAAGCTTTCTTT. Supplemented by reference TRBV5-1 and TRBJ1-1, the full variable domain reads KAGVTQTPRYLIKTRGQQVTLSCSPISGHRSVSWYQQTPGQGLQFLFEYFSETQRNKGNFPGRFSGRQFSNSRSEMNVSTLELGDSALYLCASSLAGQGATEAFFGQGTRLTVV.

This clone was found a few times. The rearrangement links TRBV4-3 to TRBJ1-3; TRBD1 matches at 8 bases. The V gene end was trimmed by 1 base and the J gene end by 3 bases; junction bases not matched to a gene: 5. The CDR3 has 16 residues. Germline CDR1 reads LGHNA; CDR2 reads YSLEER. This chain's CDR3 is CASSQGLGQVGNTIYF. For the CDR3, the DNA is TGCGCCAGCAGCCAAGGTTTGGGACAGGTTGGAAACACCATATATTTT.

This clone was counted a few times. The chain links TRBV18 to TRBJ2-1; TRBD2 is a possible D gene (6 bases). V lost 3 bases and J lost 4, with 13 bases in between. Germline loops: CDR1 KGHSH, CDR2 LQKENI. The CDR3 runs 15 residues. The CDR3 reads CASSPTSSAYNEQFF. The CDR3 DNA follows: TGTGCCAGCTCACCCACATCTAGCGCATACAATGAGCAGTTCTTC. Using reference TRBV18 and TRBJ2-1 for the parts outside the CDR3, the full variable domain is NAGVMQNPRHLVRRRGQEARLRCSPMKGHSHVYWYRQLPEEGLKFMVYLQKENIIDESGMPKERFSAEFPKEGPSILRIQQVVRGDSAAYFCASSPTSSAYNEQFFGPGTRLTVL.

The CDR3 protein is CASSLTAGVNYGYTF. DNA of the CDR3: TGTGCCAGCAGTCTTACAGCGGGGGTTAACTATGGCTACACCTTC. The chain has TRBV6-6 and TRBJ1-2; D is possibly TRBD1 (5 bases). Trimming cost V 5 bases and J 1 base, with 14 bases left between them. Germline CDR1 is MNHNY and CDR2 is SVGAGI (reference sequence). This CDR3 region has 15 residues.

A single count supports this clone. The chain recombines TRBV24-1 with TRBJ2-3; TRBD2 is a possible D gene (7 bases). V was shortened by 4 bases and J by 0 bases, with 10 bases between the two germline ends. The CDR3 extends over 15 amino acids. Germline CDR1 and CDR2: KGHDR and SFDVKD. CDR3 sequence: CATSDRGGSTDTQYF. The DNA of the CDR3 is TGTGCCACCAGTGACAGGGGAGGGAGCACAGATACGCAGTATTTT.

The genes are TRBV28 and TRBJ1-1, with D maybe TRBD1 (6 bases). CDR3 length equals 12 residues. Trimming took 5 bases from V and 5 from J, leaving 9 bases between them. Looked up from germline, CDR1 is MDHEN and CDR2 is SYDVKM. The CDR3 is CASSQRGTEAFF. DNA for the CDR3: TGTGCCAGCAGTCAAAGGGGGACTGAAGCTTTCTTT. The entire variable domain, with the rest obtained from reference TRBV28 and TRBJ1-1, is as follows: DVKVTQSSRYLVKRTGEKVFLECVQDMDHENMFWYRQDPGLGLRLIYFSYDVKMKEKGDIPEGYSVSREKKERFSLILESASTNQTSMYLCASSQRGTEAFFGQGTRLTVV.

V gene TRBV27 combines with J gene TRBJ2-3; 8 nucleotides line up with TRBD1. The CDR3 has 17 amino acids. After removal of 5 bases from V and 1 base from J, the junction contained 11 bases not matched to a gene. CDR1 MNHEY and CDR2 SMNVEV come from the germline V gene (reference sequence). Here the CDR3 DNA reads TGTGCCAGCAGTCCCTACGCTGGACAGGGTGGCACAGATACGCAGTATTTT. Its protein is CASSPYAGQGGTDTQYF.

Comment on this clone: This sample also contains other DNA sequences that code for the same CDR3. The chain has TRBV28 and TRBJ2-7, with 8 bases that match TRBD1. The trim removed 7 bases at V and 2 bases at J, leaving 1 base unmatched. From germline, CDR1 is MDHEN and CDR2 SYDVKM. There are 12 residues in the CDR3. The CDR3 loop reads CASMDRAYEQYF. CDR3 coding DNA: TGTGCCAGCATGGACAGGGCCTACGAGCAGTACTTC.

This clone was counted a single time. The genes are TRBV10-3 and TRBJ2-7, with a tentative D call TRBD2 (5 bases). V dropped 4 bases and J dropped 6 bases, with 16 bases sitting between them. Germline V lookup: CDR1 ENHRY, CDR2 SYGVKD. This CDR3 contains 14 residues. DNA for the CDR3: TGTGCCATCAGTGCCGTGTCGGGAAATGGCGAGCAGTACTTC. Its translation is CAISAVSGNGEQYF.

This clone was observed a single time. J is TRBJ2-1 and V is TRBV30; 13 bases map to TRBD2. The germline gives CDR1 GTSNPN, CDR2 SVGIG (reference sequence). J was trimmed by 9 bases and V by 4 bases; bases with no gene match: 9. The CDR3 contains 15 residues. This CDR3 is CAWTSGTSGKTEQFF. The CDR3 region has the DNA TGTGCCTGGACCTCCGGGACTAGCGGGAAAACTGAGCAGTTCTTC.

This sequence joins TRBV7-5 and TRBJ1-1; TRBD1, the D gene given by the table, was not confirmed from the DNA. TRBV7-5 is an annotated pseudogene. The CDR3 covers 13 residues. CDR3 loop: CARSFTGGTEAFF. Here the CDR3 DNA reads TGTGCCAGAAGCTTCACAGGGGGCACTGAAGCTTTCTTT.

This rearrangement joins TRBV2 to TRBJ1-4; D might be TRBD1 (6 bases). Per the germline V gene, CDR1 is SNHLY and CDR2 is FYNNEI. This CDR3 is 13 amino acids long. The V end lost 4 bases, the J end lost 7 bases, and 10 bases lay between the germline ends. The CDR3 loop reads CASSGQGIEKLFF. The CDR3 nucleotides read TGTGCCAGCAGTGGGCAGGGGATTGAAAAACTGTTTTTT.

Only one count was recorded for this clone. V usage is TRBV7-9 and J usage is TRBJ1-4; 8 bases are a match to TRBD1. CDR1 SEHNR and CDR2 FQNEAQ come from the germline V gene (reference sequence). J gave up 7 bases and V 3 bases, and 7 bases lay outside the gene matches. The CDR3 spans 15 residues. CDR3 bases: TGTGCCAGCAGCTTCTCAGGGGGCCTTCCTGAAAAACTGTTTTTT. It yields the protein CASSFSGGLPEKLFF.

The gene calls are TRBV30 and TRBJ1-5, with D possibly being TRBD1 (5 bases). The germline V and J ends were trimmed by 0 bases and 6 bases, with 12 bases remaining between them. Germline values: CDR1 GTSNPN, CDR2 SVGIG (reference sequence). The CDR3 is made up of 14 amino acids. The CDR3 nucleotides are TGTGCCTGGAGTGTACTTCACAGGTCTCAGCCCCAGCATTTT. Amino acids: CAWSVLHRSQPQHF.

The CDR3 sequence: CASSWEGRNSPLHF. Here the CDR3 DNA reads TGTGCCAGCAGTTGGGAGGGGCGAAATTCACCCCTCCACTTT. This sequence joins TRBV27 and TRBJ1-6; tentative D call: TRBD1 (5 bases). The germline V gene has CDR1 MNHEY and CDR2 SMNVEV (reference sequence). CDR3 length: 14 residues. Trimming cost V 4 bases and J 7 bases, with 11 bases left between them.

This chain links TRBV9 with TRBJ1-2, with D uncertain. The V end lost 0 bases, the J end lost 4 bases, and 10 bases lay between the germline ends. Germline V gives CDR1 SGDLS, CDR2 YYNGEE. There are 14 residues in the CDR3. DNA for the CDR3: TGTGCCAGCAGCGTAGAGCAAGCCCCCTATGGCTACACCTTC. As protein: CASSVEQAPYGYTF.

This clone appeared once. The chain has TRBV15 and TRBJ1-5, with 7 bases aligning to TRBD1. CDR3 length: 14 residues. Looked up from germline, CDR1 is LNHNV and CDR2 is YYDKDF (reference sequence). V shed 5 bases, J shed 7 bases, and the junction held 8 bases outside the gene matches. CDR3 coding DNA: TGTGCCACCAGCCTAACAGGGGCGGGACAGCCCCAGCATTTT. It translates to CATSLTGAGQPQHF.